This T cell receptor beta chain was recorded in a study of molecular identifiers for immune sequencing clone quantification (dated by TCRdb to 2017 to 2018). About the investigation overall: For a replicate experiment, RNA from roughly 18,000 or 92,000 naive CD8 T cells was divided into five aliquots, of which four were sequenced. The study was a methods study using CD8 T cells to benchmark molecular-identifier clustering-based TCR repertoire sequencing (MIDCIRS) and TCR RNA copy counting.

Libraries of naive CD8 T cells were generated from about 21,000 to 970,000 sorted cells, with 10%, 30% or 50% of the purified RNA used. Naive CD8 T cells were FACS-sorted as CD8+CD4-CCR7+CD45RA+ on a BD FACSAria II into RLT Plus buffer. To test detection sensitivity, Jurkat RNA equal to around nine TCR copies was added to samples of 20,000-1,000,000 naive CD8 T cells. CD8 T cells were enriched using RosetteSep CD8+ T Cell Enrichment Cocktail and Ficoll-Paque, and the enriched cells then underwent ACK red cell lysis. In the germline V gene, CDR1 corresponds to SGHTA and CDR2 to FQGNSA. V drops 3 bases and J drops 14 bases, leaving 16 bases in between. The CDR3 sequence holds 12 residues, the cysteine and phenylalanine included. Only the CDR3 DNA is retained, 36 bases long and in frame from the first base. This clonotype was picked up many times. Its antigen is unknown. No much larger clone is present one base from it, and per-base qualities are unavailable.

Summary of the overall study and its limitations: Modeling estimated around 3.2 recovered TCR RNA copies per cell, compared with roughly 10 by digital PCR, which implies about 30% capture efficiency. A single cell's worth of spiked-in Jurkat TCR RNA was reported detectable even among 850,000 to 1,000,000 naive CD8 T cells. When barcode sub-clustering was left out, chimeric consensus sequences inflated TCR diversity, with chimeras reaching as high as 47%. Naive libraries contained spiked-in Jurkat TCR RNA (approximately nine copies' worth), which is not part of the donor repertoire. Clones above 20 RNA copies held over 97% of molecules in CMV-specific effector cells but under 1% in naive cells. The sizes of highly expanded clones could end up underestimated when identical TCR molecules share a barcode.

Receptor amplification or capture employed PCR. The sequencer was a NextSeq 500. Bulk TCR libraries were prepared as previously described, using TCR primers listed in Table S5. Purification of total RNA was performed with the Qiagen AllPrep DNA/RNA kit. Before any analysis, reads coming from multiple sequencing runs of the same library were combined into one pool. Per the source publication's procedure: Reads were retained only if an exact TCR constant sequence was present, and the retained reads were trimmed to 150 nt and grouped according to their 12-nt molecular barcodes. Reads in each barcode group were sub-clustered using a 15% Levenshtein threshold, and a quality-weighted consensus sequence was built for each RNA molecule. Non-functional sequences were excluded, and lower-count sequences lying one edit away from another sequence were also excluded. On the basis of fitting two negative binomial distributions, barcode sub-clusters with fewer than 20% of the maximum read count were discarded. The public reads were quality trimmed at Q25 with fastp and then assembled into clones with MiXCR by TCRdb, keeping productive beta chains. Each record represents a unique CDR3 protein, reported with the most common genes and DNA among its rows. The authors' filters were not applied to this entry. This sample comprises about 97,000 distinct CDR3 sequences, about 35% of them detected only once. 9% to 10% of the sample is in the top ten clones.

The sequence came from a human donor in good health. Some libraries in this study had Jurkat cell RNA spiked in. Sequenced: naive CD8+ T cells from blood, with Jurkat cell RNA spiked in. The cell subset or site label, as the study defines it: FACS-sorted CD8+CD4-CCR7+CD45RA+ naive T cells. The rearranged segments are TRBV7-2 and TRBJ1-2; the D gene remains uncertain. CDR3 protein: CASSFRTAVWTF. The DNA sequence follows: TGTGCCAGCAGCTTTCGGACCGCCGTGTGGACCTTC.